Below, 19 T cell receptor beta chains from the same sample are listed, as sequenced in a study of blood T cell repertoires in COVID-19 (dated by TCRdb to about 2020). Libraries were made using the immunoSEQ multiplex PCR assay. TCRdb re-hosts the immuneACCESS table, in-frame sequences only. Its copies lack some clones; in the studies checked, an unresolved V gene accounts for under half of them, and the cause for the rest is not known. In all, the sample holds 150,000 or so clones, and approximately 83% of those were seen once. The ten largest account for approximately 5.1% of the sample. Sequences were obtained from PBMCs or T cells enriched from blood (not recorded which). These TCRs come from a man aged 65 to 79 who had been exposed to COVID-19.

In DNA form, the CDR3 reads TGTGCCAGCTCACCACTGGGGAGGTTGGAAGAAAAACTGTTTTTT. Protein: CASSPLGRLEEKLFF. The genes are TRBV18 and TRBJ1-4; D unresolved. CDR1 is KGHSH, CDR2 LQKENI, per germline. The V end lost 1 base, the J end lost 8 bases, and 14 bases lay between the germline ends. This CDR3 is built from 15 residues.

V is TRBV4-2 and J is TRBJ2-2, with D possibly matching TRBD1 (6 bases). Per germline, CDR1 LGHNA and CDR2 YNFKEQ. The CDR3 has 18 residues. The V and J ends lost 0 bases and 1 base respectively, with 15 bases between them. The chain's CDR3 is CASSQEATGLGNTGELFF. The CDR3 nucleotides are TGTGCCAGCAGCCAAGAGGCCACAGGGCTTGGGAACACCGGGGAGCTGTTTTTT.

The chain couples TRBV9 to TRBJ2-5; maybe TRBD1 (6 bases). CDR1 and CDR2 (germline): SGDLS, YYNGEE. Trimming shortened V by 0 bases and J by 5 bases, and 11 bases separated the two germline ends. The CDR3 has 14 amino acids. The CDR3 loop reads CASSVAQGRETQYF. CDR3 nucleotide sequence: TGTGCCAGCAGCGTAGCACAGGGCCGCGAGACCCAGTACTTC.

The chain's CDR3 is CASSYESNRGLSTDTQYF. The DNA of the CDR3 is TGTGCCAGCAGTTACGAGTCCAACAGGGGGCTTTCAACAGATACGCAGTATTTT. The rearrangement joins TRBV6-2 or TRBV6-3 to TRBJ2-3; 9 bases agree with TRBD1. The junction had 12 bases not matched to a gene; V was cut back by 2 bases and J by 3 bases. The CDR3 is 18 residues long. CDR1 MNHEY and CDR2 SVGEGT come from the germline V gene.

The rearrangement joins TRBV7-2 to TRBJ1-1; 7 nucleotides match TRBD1. The CDR3 runs 14 residues. The V gene end was trimmed by 4 bases and the J gene end by 4 bases; junction bases not matched to a gene: 6. The germline V gene encodes CDR1 SGHTA and CDR2 FQGNSA. CDR3 coding DNA: TGTGCCAGCAGCTCAGGGGGACGGATCACTGAAGCTTTCTTT. As protein: CASSSGGRITEAFF.

The V call is TRBV4-1, the J call TRBJ1-4, with D unresolved. The CDR3 is made up of 14 amino acids. Trimming left V 1 base short and J 7 bases short, with 10 bases between. CDR1 and CDR2 from the germline V gene are MGHRA and YSYEKL. CDR3 coding DNA: TGCGCCAGCAGCCAAGTTTGGTTGGCTGAAAAACTGTTTTTT. This sequence encodes CASSQVWLAEKLFF.

The gene calls are TRBV27 and TRBJ2-5; 13 bases fit TRBD2. The CDR3 has 15 residues. Germline CDR1 reads MNHEY; CDR2 reads SMNVEV (reference sequence). V dropped 4 bases and J dropped 3; count of bases not matched to a gene: 2. The DNA for the CDR3 is TGTGCCAGCAGTTCCGGGACTAGCGGGGAAGAGACCCAGTACTTC. Its protein is CASSSGTSGEETQYF.

This chain connects TRBV7-2 to TRBJ1-6; D ambiguous. V was cut by 4 bases and J by 9 bases, with 13 bases left in between. The CDR3 contains 14 residues. Germline CDR1 is SGHTA and CDR2 is FQGNSA. The DNA of the CDR3 is TGTGCCAGCAGCTCGGGGTTGGAGGGTTCACCCCTCCACTTT. It translates to CASSSGLEGSPLHF.

The chain uses TRBV10-2 and TRBJ2-2, with 9 bases fitting TRBD2. V shed 6 bases, J shed 9 bases, and the junction held 8 bases outside the gene matches. Germline CDR1 WSHSY, CDR2 SAAADI. The CDR3 spans 14 residues. The CDR3 spells CASRTSGGSRELFF. The CDR3 bases are TGCGCCAGCAGGACTAGCGGAGGTAGCCGGGAGCTGTTTTTT.

The chain links TRBV5-1 to TRBJ2-7; TRBD1 is a possible D gene (6 bases). Trimming cost V 0 bases and J 4 bases, with 14 bases left between them. CDR3 length: 15 amino acids. Per germline, CDR1 SGHRS and CDR2 YFSETQ. This CDR3 reads CASSLEGDNYYEQYF. The DNA for the CDR3 is TGCGCCAGCAGCTTGGAAGGGGACAACTATTACGAGCAGTACTTC.

The rearrangement joins TRBV6-5 to TRBJ1-1, with D perhaps TRBD1 (5 bases). Trimming shortened V by 5 bases and J by 2 bases, and 9 bases separated the two germline ends. Germline V gene sequence: CDR1 MNHEY, CDR2 SVGAGI. The CDR3 length is 13 residues. The CDR3, as DNA: TGTGCCAGCAGTCTACAGGTAAACACTGAAGCTTTCTTT. Protein: CASSLQVNTEAFF.

With respect to this clone: A read error may account for a junction end that differs from germline. The chain has TRBV2 and TRBJ2-7; 7 nucleotides line up with TRBD2. The CDR3 totals 15 residues. The germline V gene encodes CDR1 SNHLY and CDR2 FYNNEI. CDR3 bases: TGTGCCAGTACTCCCCCGGGAGGCTCCTCCCACGAGCAGTACTTC. It codes for CASTPPGGSSHEQYF.

V usage is TRBV15 and J usage is TRBJ1-5, with 10 bases aligning to TRBD1. The germline V gene encodes CDR1 LNHNV and CDR2 YYDKDF (reference sequence). The CDR3 runs to 16 residues. Trimming at V came to 0 bases and at J to 7 bases, leaving 6 bases not matched to a gene. The CDR3 bases are TGTGCCACCAGCAGAGAGGGAGACAGGGGGCGGCAGCCCCAGCATTTT. Translation gives CATSREGDRGRQPQHF.

The CDR3 coding sequence is TGTGCCAGCAGTTCCGACAGACATACGGGTTTGAATGAGCAGTTCTTC. Translated: CASSSDRHTGLNEQFF. V gene TRBV27 combines with J gene TRBJ2-1; the D gene is possibly TRBD1 (5 bases). The length of the CDR3 is 16 residues. The V and J ends lost 4 bases and 7 bases respectively, with 20 bases between them. Germline V gives CDR1 MNHEY, CDR2 SMNVEV (reference sequence).

This clone occurred once. The chain employs TRBV2 and TRBJ1-1; weak D call: TRBD1 (6 bases). V lost 0 bases and J lost 5, with 10 bases in between. This CDR3 comprises 14 residues. Germline V gene lookup returns CDR1 SNHLY and CDR2 FYNNEI. The CDR3: CASSEAGGRTEAFF. The CDR3 nucleotides read TGTGCCAGCAGTGAAGCTGGGGGCCGGACTGAAGCTTTCTTT.

CDR3 protein: CAISPGTDDNEQFF. The CDR3, as DNA: TGTGCCATCAGTCCCGGGACAGATGACAATGAGCAGTTCTTC. This rearrangement joins TRBV10-3 to TRBJ2-1; 7 nucleotides match TRBD1. This CDR3 is built from 14 residues. V lost 5 bases, J lost 5 bases, and 6 bases stayed unmatched. Per germline, CDR1 ENHRY and CDR2 SYGVKD.

The V and J genes are TRBV6-4 and TRBJ1-3; no clear D gene. Germline V gene data show CDR1 as MRHNA and CDR2 as SNTAGT. The V end lost 6 bases, the J end lost 3 bases, and 15 bases lay between the germline ends. CDR3 length equals 15 residues. CDR3 amino acids: CASRPFICVGNTIYF. CDR3 DNA: TGTGCCAGCAGACCTTTTATCTGCGTTGGAAACACCATATATTTT.

In its sample, this clone was seen once. This rearrangement joins TRBV12-3 or TRBV12-4 to TRBJ2-7; tentatively, D is TRBD2 (6 bases). V gave up 6 bases and J gave up 4 bases, with 13 bases separating them. The CDR3 covers 13 residues. The CDR3 DNA is TGTGCCAGCAGGCGTAGCGGATATTACGAGCAGTACTTC. Amino acids: CASRRSGYYEQYF.

The J gene is TRBJ1-1, the V gene TRBV28; TRBD1 aligns across 8 bases. CDR1 MDHEN and CDR2 SYDVKM come from the germline V gene. V was pared by 5 bases and J by 5 bases, with 7 bases of the junction left unmatched. The CDR3 extends over 14 amino acids. CDR3 sequence reads: CASSPGDRRTEAFF. As DNA, the CDR3 is TGTGCCAGCAGTCCGGGGGACAGGCGTACTGAAGCTTTCTTT.